This is a list of T cell receptor beta chains from one sample in a study of shared clonotypes between healthy human individuals. Produced via immunoSEQ multiplex PCR; TCRdb's table is partial and in-frame only. This table holds roughly 500,000 clones, around 96% found once. Specimen: naive CD4+ T cells sorted from blood. Receptors were obtained from a woman aged 25 to 39 in good health. The CDR3 runs from the conserved cysteine through the conserved F or W.

V	J	CDR3
TRBV13	TRBJ2-7	CASSFRTSATLTYEQYF
TRBV30	TRBJ1-1	CAWSVDRGFFDTEAFF
TRBV15	TRBJ2-1	CATSRGMGTSGYNEQFF
TRBV7-9	TRBJ1-4	CASSSRQGADEKLFF
TRBV5-6	-	CASSSLGAQLDSYEQYF
TRBV2	TRBJ2-7	CARGPGQGSEQYF
TRBV19	TRBJ2-3	CASRWTSGVPDTQYF
TRBV28	TRBJ2-7	CASSFSGRASDEQYF
TRBV10-2	TRBJ2-5	CATAWGVGETQYF
TRBV29-1	TRBJ2-5	CSVGTSGFGQYF
TRBV6-8	TRBJ2-2	CASTRLLNAGGTGELFF
TRBV2	TRBJ2-3	CASRDRGPDTQYF
TRBV30	TRBJ1-5	CAWSGAGTGRNQPQHF
TRBV7-3	TRBJ2-3	CASSLAGGRTDTQYF
TRBV27	TRBJ1-5	CASSSDRVGNQPQHF
TRBV13	TRBJ1-3	CASTSEDRGSNTIYF
TRBV28	TRBJ1-1	CASSLEGANTEAFF
TRBV19	TRBJ2-5	CASSSGWGFGETQYF
TRBV7-9	TRBJ2-7	CASSLQTNLLEQYF
TRBV11-2	TRBJ2-6	CASSTLRGPGANVLTF
TRBV5-1	TRBJ1-2	CASSSRGQEGGHTF
TRBV12-5	TRBJ2-7	CASGPPGTDEQYF
TRBV4-1	TRBJ1-3	CASSQELGPMIGNTIYF
TRBV7-9	TRBJ1-4	CASSRTGVDNEKLFF
TRBV6-4	TRBJ2-3	CASSDQGRRTDTQYF
TRBV5-8	TRBJ1-5	CASSPRWRSDSNQPQHF
TRBV28	TRBJ2-2	CASKPGQGGFRNTGELFF
TRBV27	TRBJ1-5	CASRGQGNQPQHF
TRBV5-1	TRBJ2-1	CASSPFSFSSYNEQFF
TRBV19	TRBJ2-4	CASSKGSKNIQYF
TRBV18	TRBJ2-7	CASSPRESYEQYF
TRBV10-2	TRBJ2-3	CASSESGQGSTDTQYF
TRBV6-4	TRBJ1-6	CASSDFDSNSPLHF
TRBV10-3	TRBJ2-7	CAISGTGPGEQYF
TRBV28	TRBJ2-7	CASSYYGGTGIPLEQYF
TRBV10-1	TRBJ2-2	CASSDPRGELFF
TRBV19	TRBJ1-5	CASRRLYSNQPQHF
TRBV4-1	TRBJ2-1	CASSQGRGLGGTYNEQFF
TRBV5-5	TRBJ2-5	CASSLDQGAGLTQYF
TRBV7-9	TRBJ2-7	CASSLGRERKYEQYF
TRBV7-9	TRBJ1-2	CASSLTSYGYTF
TRBV7-8	TRBJ2-7	CASSLGYRDYEQYF
TRBV5-4	TRBJ2-7	CASSLGQGLIYEQYF
TRBV15	-	CATSRAVPYEQYF
TRBV13	TRBJ2-3	CASSLELSGGTDTQYF